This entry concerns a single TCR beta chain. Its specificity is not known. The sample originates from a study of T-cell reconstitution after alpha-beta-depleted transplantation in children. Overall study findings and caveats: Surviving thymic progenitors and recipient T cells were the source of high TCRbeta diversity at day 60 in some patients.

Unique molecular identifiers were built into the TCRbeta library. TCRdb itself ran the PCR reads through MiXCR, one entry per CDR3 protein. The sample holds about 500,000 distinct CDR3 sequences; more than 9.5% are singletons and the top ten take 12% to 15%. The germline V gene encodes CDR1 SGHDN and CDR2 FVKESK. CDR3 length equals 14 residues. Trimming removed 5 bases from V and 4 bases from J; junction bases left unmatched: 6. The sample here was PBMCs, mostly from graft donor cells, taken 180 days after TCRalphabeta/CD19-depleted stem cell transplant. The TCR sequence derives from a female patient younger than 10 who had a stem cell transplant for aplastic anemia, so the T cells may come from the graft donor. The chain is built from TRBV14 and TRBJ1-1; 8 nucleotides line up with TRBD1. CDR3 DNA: TGTGCCAGCAGCTCTTGGACAGGGAGCACTGAAGCTTTCTTT. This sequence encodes CASSSWTGSTEAFF.